This entry lists 20 T cell receptor beta chains sequenced from one sample in a study of control samples from healthy donors and cancer patients. Profiled with immunoSEQ multiplex PCR; TCRdb holds only in-frame clones, not every one. The sample has under 200,000 clones, 90% to 95% seen once. Sequenced material: blood. The receptors come from a woman aged 25 to 39 in good health.

The chain couples TRBV6-5 to TRBJ2-5, with 11 bases fitting TRBD1. V shed 7 bases, J shed 5 bases, and the junction held 3 bases outside the gene matches. The CDR3 contains 13 residues. Germline values: CDR1 MNHEY, CDR2 SVGAGI. The DNA for the CDR3 is TGTGCCAGCACCCGGGACAGGGGGGAGACCCAGTACTTC. Protein sequence: CASTRDRGETQYF.

This clone was seen more than once but under ten times. V is TRBV15 and J is TRBJ2-7; D possibly uses TRBD1 or TRBD2 (5 bases each). V gave up 1 base and J gave up 4 bases, with 11 bases separating them. The CDR3 covers 14 residues. Per germline, CDR1 LNHNV and CDR2 YYDKDF (reference sequence). CDR3 sequence: CATSRARDGYEQYF. The CDR3 DNA reads as TGTGCCACCAGCAGAGCCCGGGACGGTTACGAGCAGTACTTC.

Of note for this clone: The sample carries other DNA sequences with the same CDR3. The rearrangement joins TRBV19 to TRBJ1-5; 7 bases map to TRBD1. CDR3 size: 14 residues. Germline V CDR1 and CDR2: LNHDA, SQIVND (reference sequence). Trimming took 3 bases from V and 2 from J; bases not matched to a gene: 1. This CDR3 reads CASSIDRGNQPQHF. DNA for the CDR3: TGTGCCAGTAGTATCGACAGGGGCAATCAGCCCCAGCATTTT.

The rearrangement links TRBV5-1 to TRBJ2-6; D is perhaps TRBD1 (6 bases). Trimming shortened V by 2 bases and J by 3 bases, and 12 bases separated the two germline ends. Germline CDR1 reads SGHRS; CDR2 reads YFSETQ. This CDR3 is 16 amino acids long. Written as DNA, the CDR3 is TGCGCCAGCAGCTTTAGTGGGGGCGGTGGGGCCAACGTCCTGACTTTC. This translates into CASSFSGGGGANVLTF.

This chain uses TRBV11-2 with TRBJ2-7; no reliable D call. The CDR3 totals 14 residues. V dropped 0 bases and J dropped 5 bases, with 11 bases sitting between them. Germline values: CDR1 SGHAT, CDR2 FQNNGV. The CDR3 loop reads CASSLDRSVHEQYF. CDR3 sequence (DNA): TGTGCCAGCAGCTTAGATCGTTCAGTTCACGAGCAGTACTTC.

V and J are TRBV9 and TRBJ1-5; 9 nucleotides align to TRBD1. V shed 3 bases, J shed 0 bases, and the junction held 7 bases outside the gene matches. The germline V gene has CDR1 SGDLS and CDR2 YYNGEE. This CDR3 is 17 amino acids long. The CDR3 here is CASSAGTGLYSNQPQHF. The CDR3 DNA sequence: TGTGCCAGCAGCGCCGGGACAGGGCTCTATAGCAATCAGCCCCAGCATTTT.

This chain joins TRBV7-8 and TRBJ1-4; no firm D call. Between the trimmed V and J ends, which lost 0 bases and 2 bases, there was a span of 7 bases. CDR1 and CDR2 from the germline V gene are SGHVS and FQNEAQ. CDR3 length equals 15 residues. DNA for the CDR3: TGTGCCAGCAGCTTAGCGGGGAGGACTAATGAAAAACTGTTTTTT. It codes for CASSLAGRTNEKLFF.

This chain uses TRBV7-9 with TRBJ1-2; TRBD1 matches at 11 bases. The germline V gene encodes CDR1 SEHNR and CDR2 FQNEAQ (reference sequence). This CDR3 comprises 15 residues. V shed 3 bases and J 3 bases; nucleotides not matched to a gene: 3. The CDR3 DNA follows: TGTGCCAGCAGCTTTACGGGACAGGGGGACTATGGCTACACCTTC. Protein product: CASSFTGQGDYGYTF.

The chain combines TRBV27 with TRBJ2-7, with D tentatively TRBD1 or TRBD2 (5 bases each). The CDR3 totals 15 residues. CDR1 and CDR2 from the germline V gene are MNHEY and SMNVEV (reference sequence). Trimming pared 2 bases from V and 0 bases from J, leaving 11 bases between. CDR3 nucleotide sequence: TGTGCCAGCAGTTTAGAGGGACGATACTCCTACGAGCAGTACTTC. Protein product: CASSLEGRYSYEQYF.

This chain joins TRBV4-2 and TRBJ1-5; D is possibly TRBD1 (6 bases). The CDR3 extends over 15 amino acids. Trimming left V 3 bases short and J 4 bases short, with 13 bases between. Germline assignment: CDR1 LGHNA and CDR2 YNFKEQ. The CDR3 loop is CASSQGRQANQPQHF. The CDR3, as DNA: TGTGCCAGCAGCCAGGGGAGACAGGCGAATCAGCCCCAGCATTTT.

The chain recombines TRBV4-1 with TRBJ1-2, with a weak D call TRBD1 (6 bases). From germline, CDR1 is MGHRA and CDR2 YSYEKL. Trimming stripped 2 bases from V and 4 bases from J, with 11 bases between. CDR3 length: 14 amino acids. This chain's CDR3 is CASSQQGSGYGYTF. The CDR3 nucleotides read TGCGCCAGCAGCCAACAGGGGAGTGGCTATGGCTACACCTTC.

This clone was detected a few times. The chain couples TRBV7-8 to TRBJ2-5, with D possibly being TRBD1 or TRBD2 (5 bases each). V lost 3 bases and J 9 bases, leaving 14 bases between the germline ends. The germline V gene encodes CDR1 SGHVS and CDR2 FQNEAQ. The CDR3 contains 13 residues. The CDR3: CASSLRQPRAQYF. CDR3 nucleotides: TGTGCCAGCAGCTTGAGACAGCCGCGGGCCCAGTACTTC.

The chain has TRBV6-5 and TRBJ1-1; 8 nucleotides align to TRBD1. The CDR3 covers 13 residues. Germline V lookup: CDR1 MNHEY, CDR2 SVGAGI. J gave up 4 bases and V 2 bases, and 0 bases lay outside the gene matches. CDR3 DNA sequence: TGTGCCAGCAGTTACACAGGGGGCACTGAAGCTTTCTTT. Translating gives CASSYTGGTEAFF.

This chain connects TRBV29-1 to TRBJ1-5, with D possibly being TRBD1 (5 bases). This CDR3 is built from 12 residues. V was pared by 4 bases and J by 1 base, with 5 bases between. Germline lookup yields CDR1 SQVTM and CDR2 ANQGSEA. The CDR3 DNA reads TGCAGCGTTGGGGACAGCAATCAGCCCCAGCATTTT. This encodes CSVGDSNQPQHF.

The chain employs TRBV7-9 and TRBJ2-1, with 11 bases fitting TRBD2. Germline assignment: CDR1 SEHNR and CDR2 FQNEAQ (reference sequence). CDR3 size: 14 residues. Trimming removed 5 bases from V and 9 bases from J; junction bases left unmatched: 6. The CDR3 DNA sequence: TGTGCCAGCAGCCCGACTAGCGGGACAATTGAGCAGTTCTTC. Translating it yields CASSPTSGTIEQFF.

V gene TRBV7-6 combines with J gene TRBJ2-7; 9 bases are shared with TRBD1. V trimming: 5 bases; J trimming: 3 bases; junction bases outside the gene matches: 14. This CDR3 region has 17 residues. CDR1 is SGHVS, CDR2 FNYEAQ, per germline. CDR3 sequence (DNA): TGTGCCAGCAGCCCTATCCGGAGTGTGGACAGGGGCTACGAGCAGTACTTC. Protein product: CASSPIRSVDRGYEQYF.

V usage is TRBV7-3 and J usage is TRBJ2-6; D gene unclear. V gave up 2 bases and J gave up 0 bases, with 5 bases separating them. The length of the CDR3 is 15 residues. The germline V gene has CDR1 SGHTA and CDR2 FQGTGA. The CDR3 sequence: CASSLAPSGANVLTF. CDR3 nucleotide sequence: TGTGCCAGCAGCTTAGCCCCCTCTGGGGCCAACGTCCTGACTTTC.

J is TRBJ2-1 and V is TRBV19; D unresolved. This CDR3 is 14 amino acids long. Trimming shortened V by 9 bases and J by 2 bases, and 14 bases separated the two germline ends. Germline V gene data show CDR1 as LNHDA and CDR2 as SQIVND (reference sequence). The CDR3 coding sequence is TGTGCCAGCAGTCCTGGGGATACCTACAATGAGCAGTTCTTC. Amino acid sequence: CASSPGDTYNEQFF.

A remark on this clone: The sample carries other DNA sequences with the same CDR3. This chain joins TRBV18 and TRBJ2-7; D may be TRBD2 (6 bases). Per the germline V gene, CDR1 is KGHSH and CDR2 is LQKENI. Trimming removed 3 bases from V and 1 base from J, with 7 bases in between. This CDR3 comprises 13 residues. CDR3 DNA sequence: TGTGCCAGCTCACCGGGACTGTCCTACGAGCAGTACTTC. Translated: CASSPGLSYEQYF.

The chain is built from TRBV6-5 and TRBJ1-1; a possible D gene is TRBD1 (6 bases). The CDR3 is made up of 14 amino acids. Trimming pared 6 bases from V and 4 bases from J, leaving 15 bases between. Germline-derived CDR1 and CDR2 are MNHEY and SVGAGI. The CDR3 nucleotides read TGTGCCAGCAGCTGGGGGGGGCCCGGCACTGAAGCTTTCTTT. It specifies CASSWGGPGTEAFF.